The 8 T cell receptor beta chains presented below share a single source sample, sequenced in a study of blood T cell repertoires in COVID-19. The repertoire was sequenced with immunoSEQ multiplex PCR; TCRdb's copy has only in-frame clones and lacks some. The sample includes roughly 130,000 clones, 80% to 90% of them seen just once. Sample: peripheral blood. These receptors were collected from a woman aged 60 to 75 with acute or convalescent COVID-19.

V is TRBV13 and J is TRBJ1-2; TRBD1 matches 9 bases. V was clipped by 4 bases and J by 4 bases; unmatched bases: 4. This CDR3 has 14 residues. Germline V lookup: CDR1 PRHDT, CDR2 FYEKMQ (reference sequence). The CDR3 coding sequence is TGTGCCAGCAGCTACCGGGACAGGGCCTATGGCTACACCTTC. This sequence encodes CASSYRDRAYGYTF. The variable domain in full, completed from reference TRBV13 and TRBJ1-2, reads AAGVIQSPRHLIKEKRETATLKCYPIPRHDTVYWYQQGPGQDPQFLISFYEKMQSDKGSIPDRFSAQQFSDYHSELNMSSLELGDSALYFCASSYRDRAYGYTFGSGTRLTVV.

V is TRBV10-3 and J is TRBJ2-1; 11 bases match TRBD2. The CDR3 runs to 16 residues. The V gene's germline CDR1 is ENHRY and CDR2 SYGVKD. J gave up 7 bases and V 8 bases, and 13 bases lay outside the gene matches. CDR3 residues: CAIGVEVLAGDNEQFF. Written as DNA, the CDR3 is TGTGCCATCGGGGTTGAGGTACTAGCGGGAGATAATGAGCAGTTCTTC.

The chain employs TRBV3-1 (or the pseudogene TRBV3-2) and TRBJ1-4, with D possibly TRBD1 on 5 matching bases. This CDR3 contains 14 residues. V was cut by 2 bases and J by 5 bases, with 9 bases left in between. Germline CDR1 and CDR2: LGHDT and YNNKEL (reference sequence). The CDR3 sequence is CASSQKTENEKLFF. The CDR3 DNA reads as TGTGCCAGCAGCCAAAAGACAGAGAATGAAAAACTGTTTTTT.

CDR3 coding DNA: TGTGCCAGCAGCGTACAGGGAGAGATTAACTATGGCTACACCTTC. Its translation: CASSVQGEINYGYTF. J is TRBJ1-2 and V is TRBV7-9; D possibly corresponds to TRBD1 (6 bases). The V gene lost 5 bases and the J gene lost 1 base, with 14 bases spanning the gap. The germline V gene encodes CDR1 SEHNR and CDR2 FQNEAQ (reference sequence). This CDR3 is 15 amino acids long.

This clone was found once. V usage is TRBV6-6 and J usage is TRBJ1-5, with 8 bases that match TRBD1. V was clipped by 7 bases and J by 1 base; unmatched bases: 3. The CDR3 has 14 residues. Looked up from germline, CDR1 is MNHNY and CDR2 is SVGAGI (reference sequence). CDR3: CASTRGQSNQPQHF. The CDR3 DNA sequence: TGTGCCAGCACCAGGGGGCAAAGCAATCAGCCCCAGCATTTT.

The chain is built from TRBV5-1 and TRBJ2-5; 8 nucleotides match TRBD2. The CDR3 length is 15 residues. CDR1 and CDR2 (germline): SGHRS, YFSETQ. After removal of 0 bases from V and 2 bases from J, the junction contained 3 bases not matched to a gene. In DNA form, the CDR3 reads TGCGCCAGCAGCTTGGCCGGGGGGGTACAAGAGACCCAGTACTTC. Translating it yields CASSLAGGVQETQYF.

The chain combines TRBV18 with TRBJ2-1; D is unresolved. V was trimmed by 3 bases and J by 0 bases, leaving 6 bases between them. Germline loops: CDR1 KGHSH, CDR2 LQKENI. The CDR3 consists of 14 residues. The CDR3 region has the DNA TGTGCCAGCTCACCCCCTAGCTCCTACAATGAGCAGTTCTTC. This codes for CASSPPSSYNEQFF.

The table lists this clone with a few counts. This chain uses TRBV10-3 with TRBJ1-1; D may be TRBD1 (6 bases). The CDR3 runs to 15 residues. V was trimmed by 4 bases and J by 0 bases, leaving 12 bases between them. The germline V gene encodes CDR1 ENHRY and CDR2 SYGVKD. CDR3 region: CAISALTGLNTEAFF. Here the CDR3 DNA reads TGTGCCATCAGTGCCCTGACAGGCTTGAACACTGAAGCTTTCTTT.